The next 21 T cell receptor beta chains were all read from a single sample in a study of shared clonotypes between healthy human individuals. It was CD45RO-negative cells, positively selected for CCR7, that made up naive CD8 cells, with terminally differentiated effector memory CD45RA+ cells excluded. Data came from immunoSEQ multiplex PCR; TCRdb stores just in-frame clones and leaves some out. This sample carries some 2 million clones, around 96% of them seen once, and the ten largest clones take 0.85% to 1.3%. The specimen sequenced was naive CD8+ T cells sorted from blood. The origin of the receptors is a young man in good health.

Comments on this clone: The same CDR3 arises from other DNA sequences in this sample as well. The chain has TRBV4-1 and TRBJ1-1; the D is unclear. Germline V gives CDR1 MGHRA, CDR2 YSYEKL. V gave up 4 bases and J gave up 0 bases, with 9 bases separating them. The CDR3 length is 14 residues. The CDR3 loop reads CASSPVSLNTEAFF. The CDR3 bases are TGCGCCAGCAGCCCGGTGTCGCTGAACACTGAAGCTTTCTTT.

This chain links TRBV6-4 with TRBJ1-4; TRBD1 matches at 9 bases. The length of the CDR3 is 17 residues. The V gene's germline CDR1 is MRHNA and CDR2 SNTAGT. In DNA form, the CDR3 reads TGTGCGCGGGCCCAGGGACAGGGACTTCCTTCTAATGAAAAACTGTTTTTT. Residues: CARAQGQGLPSNEKLFF.

This chain connects TRBV28 to TRBJ2-3, with TRBD1 matching 7 bases. The germline V gene has CDR1 MDHEN and CDR2 SYDVKM. V dropped 4 bases and J dropped 2; count of bases not matched to a gene: 3. There are 14 residues in the CDR3. CDR3 in amino acids: CASSYRGYTDTQYF. The CDR3 DNA reads as TGTGCCAGCAGTTACAGGGGTTACACAGATACGCAGTATTTT.

With respect to this clone: Other DNA sequences in this sample translate to the same CDR3. The CDR3 nucleotides read TGTGCCATCAGTGGGGGGGGCACTGAAGCTTTCTTT. Translation gives CAISGGGTEAFF. The chain is built from TRBV10-3 and TRBJ1-1, with D possibly matching TRBD1 (5 bases). Per the germline V gene, CDR1 is ENHRY and CDR2 is SYGVKD. V dropped 4 bases and J dropped 4 bases, with 7 bases sitting between them. The CDR3 consists of 12 residues.

This chain links TRBV9 with TRBJ2-2, with a possible D match to TRBD1 (5 bases). Germline V gene lookup returns CDR1 SGDLS and CDR2 YYNGEE. V lost 3 bases, J lost 7 bases, and 13 bases lay in between. CDR3 length: 14 amino acids. CDR3 bases: TGTGCCAGCAGCGCCCTTCAGGGATACGGGGAGCTGTTTTTT. Encoded protein: CASSALQGYGELFF.

The chain employs TRBV2 and TRBJ1-2; the D is unclear. The CDR3 runs 15 residues. Germline CDR1 reads SNHLY; CDR2 reads FYNNEI. V was clipped by 0 bases and J by 2 bases, with 10 bases between them. The CDR3 DNA sequence: TGTGCCAGCAGTGAAGCCCGGGGAGGGAACTATGGCTACACCTTC. Amino acid sequence: CASSEARGGNYGYTF.

The V call is TRBV5-4, the J call TRBJ2-1; D is unresolved. The CDR3 is 14 amino acids. The V gene lost 1 base and the J gene lost 2 bases, with 7 bases spanning the gap. The germline gives CDR1 SGHNT, CDR2 YYREEE (reference sequence). CDR3 amino acids: CASSLNVAYNEQFF. The CDR3 coding sequence is TGTGCCAGCAGCTTGAACGTGGCCTACAATGAGCAGTTCTTC.

The V gene is TRBV6-6, the J gene TRBJ2-5; possibly TRBD2 for D (7 bases). Per germline, CDR1 MNHNY and CDR2 SVGAGI (reference sequence). This CDR3 comprises 15 residues. V shed 5 bases and J shed 3 bases, with 16 bases lying between them. The CDR3 sequence: CASSDPAGAEETQYF. In DNA form, the CDR3 reads TGTGCCAGCAGTGACCCGGCGGGGGCGGAAGAGACCCAGTACTTC.

The chain recombines TRBV28 with TRBJ1-1; 7 bases map to TRBD1. CDR1 is MDHEN, CDR2 SYDVKM, per germline. V lost 7 bases and J lost 1; bases outside the gene matches: 9. There are 15 residues in the CDR3. CDR3 region: CASILPGTANTEAFF. CDR3 coding DNA: TGTGCCAGCATCCTGCCGGGGACAGCGAACACTGAAGCTTTCTTT.

In this sample, this clone turned up once. The gene calls are TRBV6-5 and TRBJ2-7; 10 bases are shared with TRBD2. Germline V lookup: CDR1 MNHEY, CDR2 SVGAGI. Losses at the gene ends were 5 bases for V and 3 bases for J; bases not matched to a gene: 7. The CDR3 is 15 residues long. This CDR3 is CASSQPLAGYYEQYF. The CDR3 DNA is TGTGCCAGCAGTCAGCCACTAGCGGGGTACTACGAGCAGTACTTC.

The gene calls are TRBV4-1 and TRBJ2-5, with D perhaps TRBD1 (5 bases). Looked up from germline, CDR1 is MGHRA and CDR2 is YSYEKL. There are 15 residues in the CDR3. Trimming stripped 5 bases from V and 4 bases from J, with 17 bases between. This chain's CDR3 is CASSNPPQGRETQYF. The CDR3 DNA follows: TGCGCCAGCAGCAACCCCCCCCAGGGTAGAGAGACCCAGTACTTC.

V usage is TRBV14 and J usage is TRBJ2-7; 10 bases match TRBD2. The CDR3 totals 14 residues. Germline V gives CDR1 SGHDN, CDR2 FVKESK. V lost 4 bases to trimming and J lost 1 base; unmatched junction nucleotides: 1. In DNA form, the CDR3 reads TGTGCCAGCAGCCTAGCGGGGGGATCCTACGAGCAGTACTTC. Its translation: CASSLAGGSYEQYF.

The rearrangement uses TRBV9 and TRBJ2-3; D call uncertain. The CDR3 totals 14 residues. The V and J ends lost 4 bases and 6 bases respectively, with 15 bases between them. Germline CDR1 reads SGDLS; CDR2 reads YYNGEE. This CDR3 is CASSPPSNMDTQYF. DNA of the CDR3: TGTGCCAGCAGCCCTCCATCAAACATGGATACGCAGTATTTT.

The chain recombines TRBV9 with TRBJ1-4; TRBD1 matches at 7 bases. V trimming: 0 bases; J trimming: 6 bases; junction bases outside the gene matches: 5. Germline V lookup: CDR1 SGDLS, CDR2 YYNGEE. CDR3 length equals 15 residues. CDR3 loop: CASSVEGGTDEKLFF. CDR3 bases: TGTGCCAGCAGCGTAGAAGGGGGCACTGATGAAAAACTGTTTTTT.

The DNA of the CDR3 is TGTGCCAGCAGCGTAGATGGGGTGGCTAATGAAAAACTGTTTTTT. As protein: CASSVDGVANEKLFF. The chain joins TRBV9 to TRBJ1-4; no clear D gene. Looked up from germline, CDR1 is SGDLS and CDR2 is YYNGEE. CDR3 length: 15 residues. Trimming cost V 0 bases and J 3 bases, with 9 bases left between them. The full variable domain, with the rest looked up from reference TRBV9 and TRBJ1-4, is DSGVTQTPKHLITATGQRVTLRCSPRSGDLSVYWYQQSLDQGLQFLIQYYNGEERAKGNILERFSAQQFPDLHSELNLSSLELGDSALYFCASSVDGVANEKLFFGSGTQLSVL.

This clone has only one observation. The chain links TRBV27 to TRBJ2-5; a possible D gene is TRBD2 (5 bases). V lost 4 bases to trimming and J lost 1 base, with 16 bases between them. Looked up from germline, CDR1 is MNHEY and CDR2 is SMNVEV (reference sequence). The CDR3 sequence is 16 residues long. The CDR3 nucleotides read TGTGCCAGCAGTTCCACTGAATTTAGCGCCCAAGAGACCCAGTACTTC. It translates to CASSSTEFSAQETQYF.

This sequence joins TRBV7-2 and TRBJ2-7, with TRBD2 matching over 15 bases. V lost 2 bases, J lost 4 bases, and 6 bases stayed unmatched. The V gene's germline CDR1 is SGHTA and CDR2 FQGNSA. The CDR3 sequence is 17 residues long. DNA of the CDR3: TGTGCCAGCAGCTTACCTGGACTAGCGGGGGGGCTTTACGAGCAGTACTTC. As protein: CASSLPGLAGGLYEQYF.

V is TRBV14 and J is TRBJ1-2, with TRBD1 as a possible D gene (5 bases). The CDR3 consists of 15 residues. Germline-derived CDR1 and CDR2 are SGHDN and FVKESK. The ends were cut back, 1 base at V and 0 bases at J, with 9 bases in the middle. CDR3 amino acids: CASSQVGGTNYGYTF. CDR3 DNA sequence: TGTGCCAGCAGCCAAGTGGGGGGAACTAACTATGGCTACACCTTC.

V usage is TRBV13 and J usage is TRBJ1-1; 7 bases align to TRBD1. Germline lookup yields CDR1 PRHDT and CDR2 FYEKMQ (reference sequence). The CDR3 runs to 14 residues. After removal of 5 bases from V and 6 bases from J, the junction contained 9 bases not matched to a gene. In DNA form, the CDR3 reads TGTGCCAGCAGCCTCGGACAGGATGGGGCTGAAGCTTTCTTT. Its protein product is CASSLGQDGAEAFF.

The chain uses TRBV11-2 and TRBJ2-7, with D possibly being TRBD2 (6 bases). CDR3 length equals 14 residues. Trimming took 4 bases from V and 2 from J, leaving 12 bases between them. CDR1 and CDR2 (germline): SGHAT, FQNNGV. The CDR3 loop is CASSWEAGAYEQYF. Here the CDR3 DNA reads TGTGCCAGCAGCTGGGAGGCTGGGGCCTACGAGCAGTACTTC. The full variable domain, its missing parts supplied by reference TRBV11-2 and TRBJ2-7, is EAGVAQSPRYKIIEKRQSVAFWCNPISGHATLYWYQQILGQGPKLLIQFQNNGVVDDSQLPKDRFSAERLKGVDSTLKIQPAKLEDSAVYLCASSWEAGAYEQYFGPGTRLTVT.

The DNA for the CDR3 is TGTGCCAGCAGCTTATGGGTTAGCGGGGCATCGGATACGCAGTATTTT. Its protein product is CASSLWVSGASDTQYF. The rearrangement joins TRBV7-2 to TRBJ2-3; TRBD2 agrees at 8 bases. V gave up 2 bases and J gave up 6 bases; unmatched junction bases: 10. The germline V gene encodes CDR1 SGHTA and CDR2 FQGNSA. This CDR3 region has 16 residues.